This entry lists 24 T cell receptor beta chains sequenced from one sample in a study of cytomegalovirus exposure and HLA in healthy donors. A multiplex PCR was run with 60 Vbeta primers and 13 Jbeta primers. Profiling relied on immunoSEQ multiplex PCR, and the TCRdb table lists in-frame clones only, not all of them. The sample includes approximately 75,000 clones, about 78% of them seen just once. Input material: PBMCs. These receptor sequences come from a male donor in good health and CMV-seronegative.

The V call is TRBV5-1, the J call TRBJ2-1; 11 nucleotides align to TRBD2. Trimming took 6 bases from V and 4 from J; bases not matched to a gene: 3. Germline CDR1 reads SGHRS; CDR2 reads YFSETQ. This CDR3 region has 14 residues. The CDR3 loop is CASTGTSGYNEQFF. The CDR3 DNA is TGCGCCAGCACCGGGACTAGCGGTTACAATGAGCAGTTCTTC.

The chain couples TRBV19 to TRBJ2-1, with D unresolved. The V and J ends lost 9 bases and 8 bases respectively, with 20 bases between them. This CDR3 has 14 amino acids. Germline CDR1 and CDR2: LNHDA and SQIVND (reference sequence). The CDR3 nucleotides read TGTGCCAGCGCAACCGCGTCCATAAGTGATGAGCAGTTCTTC. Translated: CASATASISDEQFF. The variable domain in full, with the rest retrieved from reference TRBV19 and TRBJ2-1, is DGGITQSPKYLFRKEGQNVTLSCEQNLNHDAMYWYRQDPGQGLRLIYYSQIVNDFQKGDIAEGYSVSREKKESFPLTVTSAQKNPTAFYLCASATASISDEQFFGPGTRLTVL.

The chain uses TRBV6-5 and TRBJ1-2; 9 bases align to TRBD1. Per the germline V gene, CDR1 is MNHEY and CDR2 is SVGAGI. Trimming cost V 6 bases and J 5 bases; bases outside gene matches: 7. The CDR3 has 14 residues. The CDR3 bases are TGTGCCAGCAGCCGTGGACAGGGGATGTATGGCTACACCTTC. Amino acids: CASSRGQGMYGYTF.

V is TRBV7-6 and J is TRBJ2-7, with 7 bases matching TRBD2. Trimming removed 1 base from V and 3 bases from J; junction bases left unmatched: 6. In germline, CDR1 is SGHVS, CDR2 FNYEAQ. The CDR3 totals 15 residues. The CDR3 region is CASSLEPTSSYEQYF. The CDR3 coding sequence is TGTGCCAGCAGCTTAGAGCCGACTAGCAGCTACGAGCAGTACTTC. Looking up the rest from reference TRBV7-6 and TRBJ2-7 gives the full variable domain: GAGVSQSPRYKVTKRGQDVALRCDPISGHVSLYWYRQALGQGPEFLTYFNYEAQQDKSGLPNDRFSAERPEGSISTLTIQRTEQRDSAMYRCASSLEPTSSYEQYFGPGTRLTVT.

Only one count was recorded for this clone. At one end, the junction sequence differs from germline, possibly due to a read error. The CDR3 coding sequence is TGTGCCTGGAGGACAGGGGTTGGCTACCCCTTC. Translating it yields CAWRTGVGYPF. V gene TRBV30 combines with J gene TRBJ1-2, with TRBD1 identical over 8 bases. The CDR3 has 11 residues. Germline CDR1 reads GTSNPN; CDR2 reads SVGIG (reference sequence). Filled out from reference TRBV30 and TRBJ1-2, the complete variable domain reads SQTIHQWPATLVQPVGSPLSLECTVEGTSNPNLYWYRQAAGRGLQLLFYSVGIGQISSEVPQNLSASRPQDRQFILSSKKLLLSDSGFYLCAWRTGVGYPFGSGTRLTVV.

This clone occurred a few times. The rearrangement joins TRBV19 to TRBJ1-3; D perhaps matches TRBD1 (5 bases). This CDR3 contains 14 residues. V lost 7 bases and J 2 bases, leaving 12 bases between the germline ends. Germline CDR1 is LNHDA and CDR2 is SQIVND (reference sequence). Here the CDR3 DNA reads TGTGCCAGTATTCAGGGCGAAGCTGGAAACACCATATATTTT. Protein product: CASIQGEAGNTIYF.

This CDR3 reads CASRTTGIRYEQYF. DNA for the CDR3: TGTGCCAGCAGGACAACCGGGATCCGCTACGAGCAGTACTTC. This chain joins TRBV25-1 and TRBJ2-7, with D perhaps TRBD2 (5 bases). CDR1 and CDR2 (germline): MGHDK, SYGVNS. CDR3 length equals 14 residues. With 6 bases removed from V and 3 bases from J, the gap between germline ends came to 15 bases.

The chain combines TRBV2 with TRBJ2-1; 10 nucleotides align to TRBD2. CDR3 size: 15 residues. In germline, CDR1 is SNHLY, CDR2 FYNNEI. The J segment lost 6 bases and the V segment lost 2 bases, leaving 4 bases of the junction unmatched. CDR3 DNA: TGTGCCAGCAGTGAATGGTCTAGCGGGGGCAATGAGCAGTTCTTC. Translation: CASSEWSSGGNEQFF.

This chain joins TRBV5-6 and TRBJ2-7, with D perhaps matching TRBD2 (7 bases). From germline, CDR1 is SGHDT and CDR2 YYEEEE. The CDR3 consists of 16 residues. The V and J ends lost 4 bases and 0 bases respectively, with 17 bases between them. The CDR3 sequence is CASSGGGGTHSYEQYF. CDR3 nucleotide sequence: TGTGCCAGCAGCGGCGGGGGCGGGACCCACTCCTACGAGCAGTACTTC.

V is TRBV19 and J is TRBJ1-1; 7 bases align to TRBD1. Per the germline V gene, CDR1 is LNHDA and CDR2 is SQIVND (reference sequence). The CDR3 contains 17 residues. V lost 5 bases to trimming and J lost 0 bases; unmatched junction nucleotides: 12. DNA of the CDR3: TGTGCCAGTAGTTCCCCCCCCGGGACAGCCATGAACACTGAAGCTTTCTTT. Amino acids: CASSSPPGTAMNTEAFF.

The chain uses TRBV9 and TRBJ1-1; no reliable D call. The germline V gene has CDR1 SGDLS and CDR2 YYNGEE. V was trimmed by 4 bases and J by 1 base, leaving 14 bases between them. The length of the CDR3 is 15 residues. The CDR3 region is CASSTHGLTNTEAFF. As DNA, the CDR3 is TGTGCCAGCAGCACACACGGACTAACGAACACTGAAGCTTTCTTT.

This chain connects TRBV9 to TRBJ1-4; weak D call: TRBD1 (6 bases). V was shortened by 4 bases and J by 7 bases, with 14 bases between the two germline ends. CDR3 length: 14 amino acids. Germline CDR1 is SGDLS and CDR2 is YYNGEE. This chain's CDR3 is CASSQRGAGEKLFF. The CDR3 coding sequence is TGTGCCAGCAGCCAGCGGGGGGCAGGTGAAAAACTGTTTTTT.

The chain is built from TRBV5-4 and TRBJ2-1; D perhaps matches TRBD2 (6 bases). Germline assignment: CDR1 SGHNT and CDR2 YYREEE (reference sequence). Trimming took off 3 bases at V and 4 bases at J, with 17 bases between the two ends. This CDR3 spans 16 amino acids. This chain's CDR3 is CASSSRKGGEYNEQFF. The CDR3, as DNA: TGTGCCAGCAGCTCCCGGAAGGGCGGGGAATACAATGAGCAGTTCTTC.

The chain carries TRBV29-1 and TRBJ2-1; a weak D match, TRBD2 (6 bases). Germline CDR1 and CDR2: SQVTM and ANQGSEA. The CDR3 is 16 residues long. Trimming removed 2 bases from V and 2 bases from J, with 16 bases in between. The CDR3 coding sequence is TGCAGCGTTGAACCGTCGGTAGCGGATGCCTACAATGAGCAGTTCTTC. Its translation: CSVEPSVADAYNEQFF.

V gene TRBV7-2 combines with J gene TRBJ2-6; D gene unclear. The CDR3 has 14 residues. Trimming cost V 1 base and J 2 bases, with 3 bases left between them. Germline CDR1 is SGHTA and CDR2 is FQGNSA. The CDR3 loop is CASSLGPGANVLTF. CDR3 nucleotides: TGTGCCAGCAGCTTAGGGCCTGGGGCCAACGTCCTGACTTTC. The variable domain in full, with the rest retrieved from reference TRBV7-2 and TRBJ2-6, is GAGVSQSPSNKVTEKGKDVELRCDPISGHTALYWYRQSLGQGLEFLIYFQGNSAPDKSGLPSDRFSAERTGGSVSTLTIQRTQQEDSAVYLCASSLGPGANVLTFGAGSRLTVL.

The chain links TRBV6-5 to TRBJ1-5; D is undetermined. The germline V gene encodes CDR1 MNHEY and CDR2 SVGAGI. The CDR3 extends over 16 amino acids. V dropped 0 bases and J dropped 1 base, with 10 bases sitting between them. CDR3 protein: CASSYSERASNQPQHF. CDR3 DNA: TGTGCCAGCAGTTACTCAGAGAGGGCGAGCAATCAGCCCCAGCATTTT.

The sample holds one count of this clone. The CDR3 region is CSVTAGDEQYF. CDR3 nucleotides: TGCAGTGTTACGGCGGGGGACGAGCAGTACTTC. This chain connects TRBV20-1 to TRBJ2-7, with 7 bases fitting TRBD2. Germline V gene data show CDR1 as DFQATT and CDR2 as SNEGSKA (reference sequence). V lost 7 bases, J lost 5 bases, and 5 bases stayed unmatched. CDR3 length: 11 amino acids.

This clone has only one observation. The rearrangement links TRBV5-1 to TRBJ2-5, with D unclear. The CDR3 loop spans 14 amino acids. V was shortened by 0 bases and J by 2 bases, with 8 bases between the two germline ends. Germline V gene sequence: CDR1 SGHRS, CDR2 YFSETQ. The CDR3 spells CASSLAPVQETQYF. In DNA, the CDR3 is TGCGCCAGCAGCTTGGCGCCAGTACAAGAGACCCAGTACTTC.

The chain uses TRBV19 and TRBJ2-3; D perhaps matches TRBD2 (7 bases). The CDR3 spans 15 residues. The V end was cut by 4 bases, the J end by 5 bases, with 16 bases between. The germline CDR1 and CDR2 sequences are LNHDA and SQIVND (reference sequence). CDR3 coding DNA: TGTGCCAGTAGTAAGGGGGGCGGGAGTGGAGATACGCAGTATTTT. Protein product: CASSKGGGSGDTQYF.

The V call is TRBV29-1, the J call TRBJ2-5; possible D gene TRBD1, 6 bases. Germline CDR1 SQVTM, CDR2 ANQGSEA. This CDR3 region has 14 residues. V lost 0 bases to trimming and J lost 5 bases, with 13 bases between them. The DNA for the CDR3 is TGCAGCGTTGAAGAGGAGGACAGTCGGGAGACCCAGTACTTC. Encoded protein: CSVEEEDSRETQYF.

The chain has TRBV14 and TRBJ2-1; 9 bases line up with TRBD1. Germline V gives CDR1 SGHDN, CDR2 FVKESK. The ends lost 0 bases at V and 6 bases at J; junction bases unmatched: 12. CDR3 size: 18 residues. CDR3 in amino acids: CASSQDMGTGTGFNEQFF. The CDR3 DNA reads TGTGCCAGCAGCCAAGATATGGGGACCGGGACAGGGTTCAATGAGCAGTTCTTC.

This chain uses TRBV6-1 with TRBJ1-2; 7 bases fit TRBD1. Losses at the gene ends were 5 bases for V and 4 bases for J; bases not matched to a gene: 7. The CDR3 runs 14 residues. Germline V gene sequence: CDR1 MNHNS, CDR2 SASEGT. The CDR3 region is CASSQGGKGYGYTF. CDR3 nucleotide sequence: TGTGCCAGCAGTCAAGGGGGCAAAGGCTATGGCTACACCTTC.

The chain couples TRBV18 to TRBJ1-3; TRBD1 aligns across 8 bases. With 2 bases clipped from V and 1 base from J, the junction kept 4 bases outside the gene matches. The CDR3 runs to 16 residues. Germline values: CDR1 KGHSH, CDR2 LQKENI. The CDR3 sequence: CASSPNQGASGNTIYF. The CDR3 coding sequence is TGTGCCAGCTCACCAAATCAGGGGGCGTCTGGAAACACCATATATTTT.

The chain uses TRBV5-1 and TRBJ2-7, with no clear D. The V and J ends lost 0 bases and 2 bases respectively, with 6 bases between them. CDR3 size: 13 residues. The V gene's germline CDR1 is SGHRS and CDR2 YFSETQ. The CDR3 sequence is CASSLDSTYEQYF. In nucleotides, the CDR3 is TGCGCCAGCAGCTTGGACAGTACCTACGAGCAGTACTTC.